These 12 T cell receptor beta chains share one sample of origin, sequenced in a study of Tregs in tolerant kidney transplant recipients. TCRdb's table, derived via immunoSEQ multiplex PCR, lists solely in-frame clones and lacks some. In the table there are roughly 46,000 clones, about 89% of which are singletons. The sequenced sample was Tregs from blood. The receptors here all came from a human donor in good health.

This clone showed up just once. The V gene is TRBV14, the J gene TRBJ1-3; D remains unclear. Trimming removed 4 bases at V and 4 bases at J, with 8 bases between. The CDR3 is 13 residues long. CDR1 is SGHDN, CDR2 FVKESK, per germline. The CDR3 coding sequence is TGTGCCAGCAGCCCCTACACCGGAAACACCATATATTTT. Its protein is CASSPYTGNTIYF.

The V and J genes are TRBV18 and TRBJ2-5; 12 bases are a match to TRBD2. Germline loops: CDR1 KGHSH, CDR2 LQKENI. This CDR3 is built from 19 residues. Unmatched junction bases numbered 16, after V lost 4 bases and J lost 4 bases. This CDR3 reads CASSQYWTSGNSAGETQYF. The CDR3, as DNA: TGTGCCAGCTCACAATACTGGACTAGCGGGAATTCCGCAGGAGAGACCCAGTACTTC.

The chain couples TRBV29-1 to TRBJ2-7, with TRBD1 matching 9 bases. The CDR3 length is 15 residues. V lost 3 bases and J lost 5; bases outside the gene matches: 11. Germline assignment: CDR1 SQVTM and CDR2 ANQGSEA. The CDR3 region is CSVEPWGTGIDEQYF. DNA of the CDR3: TGCAGCGTTGAGCCATGGGGGACAGGGATCGACGAGCAGTACTTC.

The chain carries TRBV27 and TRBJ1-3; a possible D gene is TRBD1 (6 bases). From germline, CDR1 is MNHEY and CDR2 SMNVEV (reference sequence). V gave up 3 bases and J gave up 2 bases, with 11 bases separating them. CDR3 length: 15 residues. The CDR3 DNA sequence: TGTGCCAGCAGTTTGGGGGGGGCTCCTGGAAACACCATATATTTT. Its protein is CASSLGGAPGNTIYF.

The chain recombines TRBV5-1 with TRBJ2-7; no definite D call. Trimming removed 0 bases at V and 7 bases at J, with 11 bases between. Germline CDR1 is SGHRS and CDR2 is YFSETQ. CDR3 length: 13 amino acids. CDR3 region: CASSLVVGGEQYF. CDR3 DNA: TGCGCCAGCAGCTTGGTGGTAGGTGGGGAGCAGTACTTC.

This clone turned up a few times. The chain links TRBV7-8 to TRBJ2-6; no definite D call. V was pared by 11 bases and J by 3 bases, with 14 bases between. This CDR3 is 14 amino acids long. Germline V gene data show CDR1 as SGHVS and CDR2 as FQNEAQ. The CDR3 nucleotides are TGTGCCGGTAACGGGTTGTTTGGGGCCAACGTCCTGACTTTC. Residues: CAGNGLFGANVLTF.

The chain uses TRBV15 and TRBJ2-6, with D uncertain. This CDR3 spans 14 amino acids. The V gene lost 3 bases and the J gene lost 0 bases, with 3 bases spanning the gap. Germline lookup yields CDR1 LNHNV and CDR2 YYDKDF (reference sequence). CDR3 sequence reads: CATSSPSGANVLTF. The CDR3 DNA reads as TGTGCCACCAGCAGCCCCTCTGGGGCCAACGTCCTGACTTTC.

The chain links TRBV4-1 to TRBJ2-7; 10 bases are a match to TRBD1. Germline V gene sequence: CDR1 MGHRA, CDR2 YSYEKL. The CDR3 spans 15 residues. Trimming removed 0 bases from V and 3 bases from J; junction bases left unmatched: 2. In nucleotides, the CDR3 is TGCGCCAGCAGCCAAGATCGGACAGGGGGCTACGAGCAGTACTTC. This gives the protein CASSQDRTGGYEQYF.

In DNA form, the CDR3 reads TGTGCCAGCATTGCAACGAACACTGAAGCTTTCTTT. It is translated as CASIATNTEAFF. V and J are TRBV2 and TRBJ1-1; D is ambiguous. The CDR3 extends over 12 amino acids. The germline V gene encodes CDR1 SNHLY and CDR2 FYNNEI. Trimming took 7 bases from V and 1 from J, leaving 7 bases between them.

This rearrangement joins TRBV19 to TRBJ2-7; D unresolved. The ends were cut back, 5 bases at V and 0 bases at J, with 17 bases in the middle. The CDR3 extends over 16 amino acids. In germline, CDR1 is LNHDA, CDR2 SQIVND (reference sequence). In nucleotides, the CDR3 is TGTGCCAGTAGTCCATACCCCTACCTGAGCTCCTACGAGCAGTACTTC. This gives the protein CASSPYPYLSSYEQYF.

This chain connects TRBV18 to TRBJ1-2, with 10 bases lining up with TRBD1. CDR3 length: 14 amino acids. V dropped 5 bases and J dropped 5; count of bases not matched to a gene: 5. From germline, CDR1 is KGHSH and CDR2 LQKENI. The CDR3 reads CASSVDRGFYGYTF. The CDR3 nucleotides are TGTGCCAGCTCAGTGGACAGGGGGTTTTATGGCTACACCTTC.

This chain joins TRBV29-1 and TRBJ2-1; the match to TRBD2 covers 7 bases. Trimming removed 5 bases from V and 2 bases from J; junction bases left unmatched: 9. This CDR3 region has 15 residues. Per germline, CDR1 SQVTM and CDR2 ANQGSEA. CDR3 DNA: TGCAGCGTTTGGGGGGGATTTTTAACCTACAATGAGCAGTTCTTC. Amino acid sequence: CSVWGGFLTYNEQFF.